The 26 T cell receptor beta chains below were found in one sample sequenced in a study of T-cell memory formation after mild COVID-19. From the 5' RACE reads, TCRdb called clonotypes with MiXCR, one entry per CDR3 protein. The data show approximately 340,000 distinct CDR3 sequences, around a sixth seen once. The sequenced sample was PBMCs or a T cell subset sorted from them (not recorded which). The receptors come from a young man who had mild COVID-19 (a few samples of this study predate the infection). Cell type and time point are not known.

Only a few counts were recorded for this clonotype. The chain recombines TRBV7-6 with TRBJ2-7; 9 positions agree with TRBD1. CDR1 SGHVS and CDR2 FNYEAQ come from the germline V gene. The CDR3 consists of 15 residues. J lost 5 bases, V lost 5 bases, and 10 bases had no gene match. The CDR3 nucleotides read TGTGCCAGCAGCCCCGGGACAGGGTTAGCAAACGAGCAGTACGTC. This translates into CASSPGTGLANEQYV.

This sequence joins TRBV30 and TRBJ2-3; 12 nucleotides align to TRBD2. Looked up from germline, CDR1 is GTSNPN and CDR2 is SVGIG (reference sequence). This CDR3 has 15 residues. The ends lost 5 bases at V and 0 bases at J; junction bases unmatched: 3. Written as DNA, the CDR3 is TGTGCCTGGCGACTAGCGGGGGCCAGCACAGATACGCAGTATTTT. This gives the protein CAWRLAGASTDTQYF.

CDR3 protein: CASSQDTGTQYF. The CDR3 nucleotides read TGCGCCAGCAGCCAAGATACCGGTACGCAGTATTTT. The chain is built from TRBV4-1 and TRBJ2-3; D is uncertain. Per the germline V gene, CDR1 is MGHRA and CDR2 is YSYEKL. This CDR3 is built from 12 residues. V was shortened by 0 bases and J by 8 bases, with 6 bases between the two germline ends.

A word on this clonotype: At one end the junction does not follow the germline gene, possibly because of a read error. The CDR3 nucleotides read TGTGACAGCAGCTTAGCGCCGGCAGGGAGTCCCGATACGCAGTATTTT. This translates into CDSSLAPAGSPDTQYF. V usage is TRBV7-8 and J usage is TRBJ2-3; either TRBD1 or TRBD2 may supply D (5 bases each). Germline assignment: CDR1 SGHVS and CDR2 FQNEAQ. The CDR3 spans 16 residues.

This clonotype has a count of ten or more. The genes are TRBV29-1 and TRBJ1-2, with D possibly TRBD1 on 6 matching bases. The germline V gene encodes CDR1 SQVTM and CDR2 ANQGSEA. The CDR3 is made up of 12 amino acids. V lost 4 bases and J lost 6, with 12 bases in between. The CDR3: CSVANREDGYTF. The CDR3 DNA reads TGCAGCGTTGCAAACAGGGAGGATGGCTACACCTTC.

The chain recombines TRBV4-1 with TRBJ2-5; maybe TRBD2 (6 bases). The length of the CDR3 is 16 residues. Trimming took off 7 bases at V and 2 bases at J, with 20 bases between the two ends. Germline V CDR1 and CDR2: MGHRA, YSYEKL. The CDR3 nucleotides read TGCGCCAGCACCTACCCGGAGGGTAAATTGCAAGAGACCCAGTACTTC. The encoded protein is CASTYPEGKLQETQYF.

This clonotype was picked up a small number of times. This chain connects TRBV10-1 to TRBJ2-5; D is perhaps TRBD2 (6 bases). The germline CDR1 and CDR2 sequences are WNHNN and SYGVQD (reference sequence). The CDR3 totals 16 residues. Trimming took 0 bases from V and 5 from J, leaving 16 bases between them. CDR3 sequence (DNA): TGCGCCAGCAGTGAGTCGGTGGGGGGTGCGGTCGAGACCCAGTACTTC. Translated, it gives CASSESVGGAVETQYF.

This clonotype was observed a handful of times. The rearrangement links TRBV12-5 to TRBJ2-7, with 7 bases lining up with TRBD1. This CDR3 comprises 14 residues. Germline V gene lookup returns CDR1 LGHNT and CDR2 FRNRAP. With 7 bases clipped from V and 0 bases from J, the junction kept 6 bases outside the gene matches. Written as DNA, the CDR3 is TGTGCTAGTGTCGATGACAGGGCCTCCTACGAGCAGTACTTC. Translating gives CASVDDRASYEQYF.

This clonotype was picked up many times. The gene calls are TRBV3-2 and TRBJ2-7; TRBD1 is taken as the D call from the table, unchecked against the DNA. TRBV3-2 is given as a pseudogene. This CDR3 has 16 amino acids. The CDR3 protein is CASSHLRGTVPYEQYF. The DNA for the CDR3 is TGTGCCAGCAGCCACCTAAGGGGGACCGTCCCCTACGAGCAGTACTTC.

V usage is TRBV4-1 and J usage is TRBJ2-1; weak D call: TRBD2 (5 bases). This CDR3 is 15 amino acids long. Trimming removed 3 bases from V and 5 bases from J, with 14 bases in between. The V gene's germline CDR1 is MGHRA and CDR2 YSYEKL. The CDR3 region is CASSHSALAHNEQFF. The CDR3 nucleotides are TGCGCCAGCAGCCATTCGGCTCTAGCTCACAATGAGCAGTTCTTC.

This chain connects TRBV6-5 to TRBJ2-3; D ambiguous. Deletions cut 4 bases from V and 2 bases from J, with 13 bases between. CDR3 length equals 15 residues. The germline V gene has CDR1 MNHEY and CDR2 SVGAGI. CDR3 residues: CASSSLQLATDTQYF. CDR3 in DNA: TGTGCCAGCAGTTCACTCCAACTTGCCACAGATACGCAGTATTTT.

The chain uses TRBV20-1 and TRBJ1-2, with TRBD1 as a possible D gene (6 bases). Germline V lookup: CDR1 DFQATT, CDR2 SNEGSKA (reference sequence). This CDR3 comprises 14 residues. The germline V and J ends were trimmed by 4 bases and 4 bases, with 16 bases remaining between them. The CDR3 region has the DNA TGCAGTGCTACACCACAGGGAGAGAGCTATGGCTACACCTTC. The encoded protein is CSATPQGESYGYTF.

The table lists this clonotype with many counts. The chain recombines TRBV10-3 with TRBJ2-1; D is undetermined. The V end was cut by 8 bases, the J end by 3 bases, with 8 bases between. The CDR3 length is 12 residues. CDR1 and CDR2 (germline): ENHRY, SYGVKD. CDR3: CAIGDNYNEQFF. CDR3 nucleotides: TGTGCCATCGGCGACAACTACAATGAGCAGTTCTTC.

This clonotype has more than one count but fewer than ten. The chain is built from TRBV12-3 or TRBV12-4 and TRBJ2-1, with 16 bases lining up with TRBD2. V trimming: 5 bases; J trimming: 8 bases; junction bases outside the gene matches: 6. The CDR3 has 16 residues. The CDR3 nucleotides read TGTGCCAGCAGTCCGGGACTAGCGGGGGGGCGCCATGAGCAGTTCTTC. Its translation is CASSPGLAGGRHEQFF.

This sequence joins TRBV4-3 and TRBJ2-1; 7 bases line up with TRBD2. Losses at the gene ends were 1 base for V and 4 bases for J; bases not matched to a gene: 10. The germline gives CDR1 LGHNA, CDR2 YSLEER. The CDR3 spans 17 residues. The CDR3 is CASSQALAGYPYNEQFF. The CDR3 coding sequence is TGCGCCAGCAGCCAAGCGTTAGCGGGTTACCCTTACAATGAGCAGTTCTTC.

This clonotype has ten or more counts. J is TRBJ2-3 and V is TRBV28; 15 bases match TRBD2. This CDR3 spans 17 amino acids. Germline CDR1 MDHEN, CDR2 SYDVKM. V shed 7 bases and J 3 bases; nucleotides not matched to a gene: 8. The CDR3 DNA reads TGTGCCAGCAAACCGGGACTAGCGGGGGGAGGTACAGATACGCAGTATTTT. Its protein is CASKPGLAGGGTDTQYF. Looking up the rest from reference TRBV28 and TRBJ2-3 gives the full variable domain: DVKVTQSSRYLVKRTGEKVFLECVQDMDHENMFWYRQDPGLGLRLIYFSYDVKMKEKGDIPEGYSVSREKKERFSLILESASTNQTSMYLCASKPGLAGGGTDTQYFGPGTRLTVL.

This clonotype was seen many times. The V call is TRBV14, the J call TRBJ2-7, with a tentative D call TRBD2 (6 bases). The CDR3 has 15 residues. The V gene lost 4 bases and the J gene lost 3 bases, with 16 bases spanning the gap. Germline V gene sequence: CDR1 SGHDN, CDR2 FVKESK. The CDR3 is CASSLGTAPGYEQYV. CDR3 DNA: TGTGCCAGCAGCCTAGGGACTGCCCCGGGCTACGAGCAGTACGTC.

In its sample, this clonotype was seen a few times. The CDR3 is CASSLAVNEQFF. In DNA, the CDR3 is TGTGCCAGCAGTTTGGCCGTCAATGAGCAGTTCTTC. V usage is TRBV12-3 or TRBV12-4 and J usage is TRBJ2-1; D is undetermined. The CDR3 loop spans 12 amino acids. V was trimmed by 3 bases and J by 6 bases, leaving 6 bases between them.

The J gene is TRBJ2-5, the V gene TRBV30; 9 bases align to TRBD1. The CDR3 extends over 15 amino acids. Germline V gene lookup returns CDR1 GTSNPN and CDR2 SVGIG (reference sequence). J gave up 4 bases and V 0 bases, and 6 bases lay outside the gene matches. The DNA for the CDR3 is TGTGCCTGGAGTGTCGACAGGGGGTGGACAGAGACCCAGTACTTC. Translated, it gives CAWSVDRGWTETQYF.

This clonotype has just a few counts. The chain is built from TRBV7-2 and TRBJ2-5; possible D gene TRBD1, 6 bases. Germline V lookup: CDR1 SGHTA, CDR2 FQGNSA. Trimming took 8 bases from V and 4 from J, leaving 14 bases between them. The length of the CDR3 is 13 residues. The CDR3 loop is CASGLQGGETQYF. CDR3 nucleotide sequence: TGTGCCAGCGGCCTCCAAGGGGGAGAGACCCAGTACTTC.

This clonotype has a handful of counts. The chain joins TRBV20-1 to TRBJ1-6; perhaps TRBD1 as D (6 bases). The CDR3 is 15 residues long. Between the trimmed V and J ends, which lost 2 bases and 8 bases, there was a span of 16 bases. CDR1 is DFQATT and CDR2 is SNEGSKA in the germline V gene (reference sequence). CDR3 nucleotides: TGCAGTGCTAGACCCGGGGGGCGGAAGGATTCACCCCTCCACTTT. Translation: CSARPGGRKDSPLHF.

This sequence joins TRBV6-6 and TRBJ1-1, with TRBD1 identical over 7 bases. CDR3 length: 17 amino acids. V was pared by 1 base and J by 5 bases, with 13 bases of the junction left unmatched. Looked up from germline, CDR1 is MNHNY and CDR2 is SVGAGI (reference sequence). CDR3 amino acids: CASSYYLSRGLGTEAFF. The CDR3 bases are TGTGCCAGCAGTTACTACCTGTCTAGGGGGCTCGGGACTGAAGCTTTCTTT.

There are many counts of this clonotype. The V gene is TRBV4-2, the J gene TRBJ1-6; TRBD1 might be the D (5 bases). Looked up from germline, CDR1 is LGHNA and CDR2 is YNFKEQ. V was shortened by 3 bases and J by 4 bases, with 10 bases between the two germline ends. This CDR3 region has 15 residues. For the CDR3, the DNA is TGTGCCAGCAGCCACACCTCAGGGTATAATTCACCCCTCCACTTT. Protein: CASSHTSGYNSPLHF.

The V call is TRBV4-3, the J call TRBJ2-2; 10 nucleotides agree with TRBD2. Germline-derived CDR1 and CDR2 are LGHNA and YSLEER. CDR3 length: 17 residues. The V segment lost 0 bases and the J segment 4 bases; nucleotides outside the gene matches: 5. CDR3 amino acids: CASSQDQRGGATGELFF. CDR3 nucleotides: TGCGCCAGCAGCCAAGATCAGCGGGGGGGGGCCACCGGGGAGCTGTTTTTT.

This clonotype was detected ten times or more. This chain uses TRBV7-2 with TRBJ2-5; no definite D call. This CDR3 is built from 18 residues. With 2 bases removed from V and 4 bases from J, the gap between germline ends came to 23 bases. CDR1 is SGHTA and CDR2 is FQGNSA in the germline V gene. The CDR3, as DNA: TGTGCCAGCAGCTTAAAAAAGGGTGTAGGGCCATTGACAGAGACCCAGTACTTC. Amino acid sequence: CASSLKKGVGPLTETQYF.

This clonotype was counted between two and nine times. The chain is built from TRBV5-1 and TRBJ2-1, with D possibly being TRBD1 or TRBD2 (5 bases each). Germline CDR1 is SGHRS and CDR2 is YFSETQ. The CDR3 contains 14 residues. The V and J ends lost 4 bases and 7 bases respectively, with 15 bases between them. In nucleotides, the CDR3 is TGCGCCAGCAGCGGGGACGGCCGTAGAAATGAGCAGTTCTTC. The encoded protein is CASSGDGRRNEQFF. The variable domain in full, completed from reference TRBV5-1 and TRBJ2-1, reads KAGVTQTPRYLIKTRGQQVTLSCSPISGHRSVSWYQQTPGQGLQFLFEYFSETQRNKGNFPGRFSGRQFSNSRSEMNVSTLELGDSALYLCASSGDGRRNEQFFGPGTRLTVL.